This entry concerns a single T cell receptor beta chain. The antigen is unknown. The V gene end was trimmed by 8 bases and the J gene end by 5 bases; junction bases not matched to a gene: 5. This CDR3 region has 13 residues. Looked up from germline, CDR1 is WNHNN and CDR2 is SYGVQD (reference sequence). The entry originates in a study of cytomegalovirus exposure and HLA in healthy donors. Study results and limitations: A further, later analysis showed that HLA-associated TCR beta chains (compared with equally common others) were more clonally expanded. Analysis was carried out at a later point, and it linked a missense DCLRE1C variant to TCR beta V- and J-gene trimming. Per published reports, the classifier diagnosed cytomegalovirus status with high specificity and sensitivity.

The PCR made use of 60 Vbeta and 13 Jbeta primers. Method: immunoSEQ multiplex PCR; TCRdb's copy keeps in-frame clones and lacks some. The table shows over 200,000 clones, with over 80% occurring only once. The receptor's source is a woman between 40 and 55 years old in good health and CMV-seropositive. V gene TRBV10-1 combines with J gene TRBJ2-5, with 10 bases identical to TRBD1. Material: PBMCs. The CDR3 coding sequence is TGCGCCAGCTCGACAGGGGGCCTCGAGACCCAGTACTTC. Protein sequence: CASSTGGLETQYF.